The following is a T cell receptor beta chain sequence with its context. Its antigen is not identified. The junction departs from germline at one end; a sequencing error may be responsible. The same CDR3 can be traced to other DNA sequences in this sample. There are 12 residues in the CDR3. The germline V gene has CDR1 MNHNS and CDR2 SASEGT. This sample is drawn from a study of OX40 agonist ivuxolimab in advanced cancers. The overall study: Prior anti-PD-1, anti-PD-L1 or anti-CTLA-4 therapy was allowed; roughly 40% had some.

Blood specimens came from baseline, cycle 4 day 1, and cycle 7 day 1. Assay used: immunoSEQ multiplex PCR; TCRdb lists only in-frame clones, some missing. In the table there are 55,000 to 65,000 clones, less than 90% of which are singletons. General observations from the study: Low normalized T-cell clonal expansion was also seen in some nonresponders. Doses of 0.1 to 3.0 mg/kg were accompanied by clonal expansion of CD4+ and CD8+ blood T cells by week 6.

This material consisted of CD4+ or CD8+ T cells sorted from blood, taken in a trial of the OX40 agonist ivuxolimab. The genes are TRBV6-1 and TRBJ1-2; D is unresolved. This receptor was identified in an adult with an advanced solid tumor such as melanoma, head and neck, liver or kidney cancer. CDR3 sequence: CASRERNYGYTF. CDR3 nucleotide sequence: TGTGCCAGCAGGGAAAGGAACTACGGCTACACCTTC.